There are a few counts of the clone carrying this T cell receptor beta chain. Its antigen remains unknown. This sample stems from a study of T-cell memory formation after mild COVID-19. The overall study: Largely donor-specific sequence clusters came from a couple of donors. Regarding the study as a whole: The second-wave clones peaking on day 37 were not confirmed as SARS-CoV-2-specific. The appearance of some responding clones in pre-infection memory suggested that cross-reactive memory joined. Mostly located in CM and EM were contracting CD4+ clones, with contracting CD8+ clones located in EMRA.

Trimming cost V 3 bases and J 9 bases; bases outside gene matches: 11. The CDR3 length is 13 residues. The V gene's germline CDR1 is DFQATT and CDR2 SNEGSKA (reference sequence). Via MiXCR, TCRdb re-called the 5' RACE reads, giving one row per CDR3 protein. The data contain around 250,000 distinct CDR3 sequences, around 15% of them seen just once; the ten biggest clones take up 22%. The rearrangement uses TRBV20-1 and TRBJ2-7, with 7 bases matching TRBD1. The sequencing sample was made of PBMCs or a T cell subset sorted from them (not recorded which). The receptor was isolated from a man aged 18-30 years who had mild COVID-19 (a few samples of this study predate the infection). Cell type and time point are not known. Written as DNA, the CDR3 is TGCAGTGCTAGGGCCCGGGACAGCAGCGGGCAGTACTTC. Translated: CSARARDSSGQYF.